This T cell receptor (beta chain) was identified during a study of T cell responses to AZD1222 COVID-19 vaccine. Study-wide findings and caveats: Unmutated regions of variants are reportedly targeted by nearly half of spike-specific TCRs.

The CDR3 is 16 residues long. Germline CDR1 is SGDLS and CDR2 is YYNGEE. V was shortened by 3 bases and J by 4 bases, with 19 bases between the two germline ends. Libraries were prepared by immunoSEQ multiplex PCR; TCRdb keeps only in-frame clonotypes and omits some of them. The table lists fewer than 130,000 clones, over 85% of them singletons. As for this clone: The antigen remains undetermined.

The rearrangement joins TRBV9 to TRBJ1-2; maybe TRBD1 (6 bases). The sequenced sample was peripheral blood, obtained 28 days after the second AZD1222 dose. The TCR comes from an adult who received the AZD1222 COVID-19 vaccine. The CDR3 region has the DNA TGTGCCAGCAGCGCGGCTGGTCGGGGGCGCGGCTATGGCTACACCTTC. This codes for CASSAAGRGRGYGYTF.